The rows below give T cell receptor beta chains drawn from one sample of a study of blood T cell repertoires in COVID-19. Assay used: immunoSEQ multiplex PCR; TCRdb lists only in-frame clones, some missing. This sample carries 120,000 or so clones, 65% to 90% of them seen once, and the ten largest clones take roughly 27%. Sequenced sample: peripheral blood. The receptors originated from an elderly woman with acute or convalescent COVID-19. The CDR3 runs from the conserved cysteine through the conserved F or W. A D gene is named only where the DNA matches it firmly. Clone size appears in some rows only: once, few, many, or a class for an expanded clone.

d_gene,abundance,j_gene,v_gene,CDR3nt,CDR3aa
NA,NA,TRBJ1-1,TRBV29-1,TGCAGCGTTCGGGAATTCACTGAAGCTTTCTTT,CSVREFTEAFF
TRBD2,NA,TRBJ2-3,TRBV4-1,TGCGCCAGCAGCCAACGGACTAGCGGGGGGGCGGCAGATACGCAGTATTTT,CASSQRTSGGAADTQYF
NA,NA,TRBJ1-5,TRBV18,TGTGCCAGCTCACCAGGCCAGAACAATCAGCCCCAGCATTTT,CASSPGQNNQPQHF
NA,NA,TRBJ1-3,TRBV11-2,TGTGCCAGCAGCTTAGTTACAGGGAGAGGAAACACCATATATTTT,CASSLVTGRGNTIYF
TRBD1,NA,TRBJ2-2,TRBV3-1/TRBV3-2,TGTGCCAGCAGCCAGATAGGACAGGGCACCGGGGAGCTGTTTTTT,CASSQIGQGTGELFF
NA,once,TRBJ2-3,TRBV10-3,TGTGCCATCAGTGCTTCCGCGATGGGCACAGATACGCAGTATTTT,CAISASAMGTDTQYF
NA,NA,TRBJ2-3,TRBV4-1,TGCGCCAGCAGCCAAGATACGGGAATCTACACAGATACGCAGTATTTT,CASSQDTGIYTDTQYF
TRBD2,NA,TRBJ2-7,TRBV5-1,TGCGCCAGCTCCCTGGGAGGGACTCTTACCTACGAGCAGTACTTC,CASSLGGTLTYEQYF
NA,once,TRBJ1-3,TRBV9,TGTGCCAGCAGCGTTTCCCCGGCAGGCTCTGGAAACACCATATATTTT,CASSVSPAGSGNTIYF
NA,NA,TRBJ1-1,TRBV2,TGTGCCAGCACCCAGACGGAGGGAGAAAGTGAAGCTTTCTTT,CASTQTEGESEAFF
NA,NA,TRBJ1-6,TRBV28,TGTGCCAGCAGTTTGGAGGGGCATCTCGTTGATTCACCCCTCCACTTT,CASSLEGHLVDSPLHF
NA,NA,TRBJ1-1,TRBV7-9,TGTGCCAGCAGTCAGGCCACTGAAGCTTTCTTT,CASSQATEAFF
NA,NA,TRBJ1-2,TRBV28,TGTGCCAGCAGCACTACGGGACAAGTGGCCGGCTACACCTTC,CASSTTGQVAGYTF
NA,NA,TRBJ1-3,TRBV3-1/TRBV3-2,TGTGCCAGCAGCCCCCGAGACTCTGGAAACACCATATATTTT,CASSPRDSGNTIYF
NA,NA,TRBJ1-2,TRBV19,TGTGCCAGTAGTACTGCGACAGCATCCTATGGCTACACCTTC,CASSTATASYGYTF
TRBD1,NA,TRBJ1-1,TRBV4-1,TGCGCCAGCAGCCTCGACAGGGCCACTGAAGCTTTCTTT,CASSLDRATEAFF
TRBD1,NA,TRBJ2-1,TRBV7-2,TGTGCCAGCAGCTTCCCCCGGGCAGGGGGCAATGAGCAGTTCTTC,CASSFPRAGGNEQFF
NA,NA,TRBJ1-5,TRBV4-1,TGCGCCAGCAGCCAGAATCTTCCTAGGCCCCAGCATTTT,CASSQNLPRPQHF
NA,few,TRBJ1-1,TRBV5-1,TGCGCCAGCAGCCCAATAGGTAGGACAGTGAACACTGAAGCTTTCTTT,CASSPIGRTVNTEAFF
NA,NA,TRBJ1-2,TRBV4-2,TGTGCCAGCAGCCAAGCGGGACAAGTTCTCTCCTATGGCTACACCTTC,CASSQAGQVLSYGYTF
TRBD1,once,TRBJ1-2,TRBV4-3,TGCGCCAGCAACATGAGACAGGGGAGCGGCTACACCTTC,CASNMRQGSGYTF
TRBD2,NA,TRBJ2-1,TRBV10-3,TGTGCCATCAGTGAGTCGGCTAGCGGGGGGAGGCATGAGCAGTTCTTC,CAISESASGGRHEQFF
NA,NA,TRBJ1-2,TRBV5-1,TGCGCCAGCAGCTTGCCAGGTAATGGCTACACCTTC,CASSLPGNGYTF
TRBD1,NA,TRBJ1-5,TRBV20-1,TGCAGTGCTAGTTTTGTCAACAGGGGGCTTTCTCAGCCCCAGCATTTT,CSASFVNRGLSQPQHF
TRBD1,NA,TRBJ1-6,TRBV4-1,TGCGCCAGCAGCCAAACTTTCACCGGGACAGGGTCGATTTCACCCCTCCACTTT,CASSQTFTGTGSISPLHF
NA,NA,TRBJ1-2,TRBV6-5,TGTGCCAGCACGAGGCAGGGAAATGGCTACACCTTC,CASTRQGNGYTF
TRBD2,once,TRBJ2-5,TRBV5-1,TGCGCCAGCAGTAGCGGGGAAGAGACCCAGTACTTC,CASSSGEETQYF
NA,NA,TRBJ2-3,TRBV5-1,TGCGCCAGCAGCTTGTTGGGGGCGGAAGATACGCAGTATTTT,CASSLLGAEDTQYF
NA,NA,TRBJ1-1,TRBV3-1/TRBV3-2,TGTGCCAGCAGCCAAGATGACTGGACTGAAGCTTTCTTT,CASSQDDWTEAFF
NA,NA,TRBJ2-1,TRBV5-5,TGTGCCAGCAGCTTTCTGGGGACACACTTCTACAATGAGCAGTTCTTC,CASSFLGTHFYNEQFF
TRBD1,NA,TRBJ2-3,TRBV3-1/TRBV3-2,TGTGCCAGCAGTAATTCACAGGGGACGCAGTATTTT,CASSNSQGTQYF
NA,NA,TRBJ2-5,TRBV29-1,TGCAGCGTTGCTGGGGGACTCCAAGAGACCCAGTACTTC,CSVAGGLQETQYF
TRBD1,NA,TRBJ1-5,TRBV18,TGTGCCAGCTCACCAGTGACAGGGAGCAATCAGCCCCAGCATTTT,CASSPVTGSNQPQHF
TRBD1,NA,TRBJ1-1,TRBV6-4,TGTGCCAGCAGGCAGGGGGCTGGGAACACTGAAGCTTTCTTT,CASRQGAGNTEAFF
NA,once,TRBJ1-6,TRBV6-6,TGTGCCAGCACCAAGACAGGATTTAATTCACCCCTCCACTTT,CASTKTGFNSPLHF
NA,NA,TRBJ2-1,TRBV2,TGTGCCAGCAGTGAATTACAGAGCTCCTACAATGAGCAGTTCTTC,CASSELQSSYNEQFF
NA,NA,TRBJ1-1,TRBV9,TGTGCCAGCAGCGTAGGGACTTTGGGGAACACTGAAGCTTTCTTT,CASSVGTLGNTEAFF
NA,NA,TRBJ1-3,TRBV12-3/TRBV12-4,TGTGCCAGCGGGGGGGGGAGTCCCATATATTTT,CASGGGSPIYF
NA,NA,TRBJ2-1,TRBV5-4,TGTGCCAGCAGCTTGGTGGTAGCGGATTACAATGAGCAGTTCTTC,CASSLVVADYNEQFF
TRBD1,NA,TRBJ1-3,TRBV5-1,TGCGCCAGCAGCTGGGGACAGCTCCCTCGGAACACCATATATTTT,CASSWGQLPRNTIYF
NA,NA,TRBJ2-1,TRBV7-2,TGTGCCAGCAGCTTAGTAATCGGGGTTACGTTCTTC,CASSLVIGVTFF
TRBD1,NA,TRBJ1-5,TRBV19,TGTGCCAGTAGTTCGACAGGGGCCAATCAGCCCCAGCATTTT,CASSSTGANQPQHF
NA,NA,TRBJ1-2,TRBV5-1,TGCGCCAGCAGCTTGGGACAGCCTGACTATGGCTACACCTTC,CASSLGQPDYGYTF
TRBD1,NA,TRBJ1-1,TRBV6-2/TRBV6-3,TGTGCCAGCAGTTACCCGGACAGGGAGGGCGAAACTGAAGCTTTCTTT,CASSYPDREGETEAFF
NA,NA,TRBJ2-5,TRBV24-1,TGTGCCACCAGAGGACAGGGAGGGCAAGAGACCCAGTACTTC,CATRGQGGQETQYF
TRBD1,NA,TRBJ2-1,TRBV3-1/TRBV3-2,TGTGCCAGCAAAAAAGGGACAGGGACCTACAATGAGCAGTTCTTC,CASKKGTGTYNEQFF
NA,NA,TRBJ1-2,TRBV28,TGTGCCAGCAGACCAAGGGGAAGAGGCTACACCTTC,CASRPRGRGYTF
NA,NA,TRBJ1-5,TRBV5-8,TGTGCCAGCAGCTTGGATAAGGACATATTCTCCTATAGCAATCAGCCCCAGCATTTT,CASSLDKDIFSYSNQPQHF
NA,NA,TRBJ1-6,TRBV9,TGTGCCAGCAGCCACAGGGACTCACCCCTCCACTTT,CASSHRDSPLHF
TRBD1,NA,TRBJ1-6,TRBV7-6,TGTGCCAGCAGCTTAGCAGGGGGCCGGGGTGATTCACCCCTCCACTTT,CASSLAGGRGDSPLHF
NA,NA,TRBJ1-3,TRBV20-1,TGCAGTGCCAAATCTGGAAACACCATATATTTT,CSAKSGNTIYF
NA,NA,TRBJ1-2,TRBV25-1,TGTGCCAGCAGTGAAGGGGCAGGAGCTCTCTATGGCTACACCTTC,CASSEGAGALYGYTF
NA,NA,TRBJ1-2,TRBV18,TGTGCCAGCTCACCAAGCGGGGGTCACGGCTACACCTTC,CASSPSGGHGYTF
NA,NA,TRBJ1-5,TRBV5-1,TGCGCCAGCAGCCTGACAGGACACAGCAATCAGCCCCAGCATTTT,CASSLTGHSNQPQHF
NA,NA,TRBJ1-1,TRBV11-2,TGTGCCAGCAGCAACGTCCGGACAGCGATATCGAACACTGAAGCTTTCTTT,CASSNVRTAISNTEAFF
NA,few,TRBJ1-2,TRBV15,TGTGCCACCAGCAAAGACAGGAATTATGGCTACACCTTC,CATSKDRNYGYTF
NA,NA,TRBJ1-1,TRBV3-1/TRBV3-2,TGTGCCAGCAGCCAAGCCCGTGCGGCGAACACTGAAGCTTTCTTT,CASSQARAANTEAFF